This T cell receptor (beta chain) was identified in a study of cytomegalovirus exposure and HLA in healthy donors. Germline V gene lookup returns CDR1 SGHRS and CDR2 YFSETQ. Deletions cut 2 bases from V and 0 bases from J, with 9 bases between. The CDR3 spans 15 residues. Some clones are missing from TCRdb's copy, which holds only in-frame ones; the method was immunoSEQ multiplex PCR. This sample has about 160,000 clones, with roughly 89% found just once. The clonotype was recovered from a man aged 18 to 35 in good health and CMV-seropositive. The specimen sequenced was PBMCs. The V call is TRBV5-1, the J call TRBJ1-3, with no clear D. The CDR3, as DNA: TGCGCCAGCAGCTTCTTACCAGACTCTGGAAACACCATATATTTT. It specifies CASSFLPDSGNTIYF.